Listed below are T cell receptor beta chains from one sample, sequenced in a study of T-cell reconstitution after alpha-beta-depleted transplantation in children. MiXCR, run by TCRdb on the PCR reads, gives a single entry per CDR3 protein. The sample holds 800,000 to 1,000,000 distinct CDR3 sequences, about 29% seen once. Specimen: PBMCs, mostly from graft donor cells, collected 360 days after TCRalphabeta/CD19-depleted stem cell transplant. These receptors were obtained from a boy in the first two years of life who had a stem cell transplant for SCID, so the T cells may come from the graft donor. Each CDR3 is given with its conserved first and last residue. Not every row has a clone size; where given, it reads once, few, many or a size class.

J gene,clone size,V gene,CDR3 protein
TRBJ2-3,few,TRBV20-1,CSARPLAGGTDTQYF
TRBJ1-4,few,TRBV7-8,CASSGAGATNEKLFF
TRBJ1-4,-,TRBV20-1,CSASSGEKLFF
TRBJ2-2,-,TRBV12-3/TRBV12-4,CANGQANTGELFF
TRBJ2-3,-,TRBV9,CASSRLNRGTDTQYF
TRBJ1-1,-,TRBV5-1,CASSFTGGNTEAFF
TRBJ2-3,few,TRBV12-3/TRBV12-4,CASSPGRRTSGGTDTQYF
TRBJ1-1,-,TRBV6-5,CASSYSGWRGRDTEAFF
TRBJ1-4,-,TRBV7-9,CASSSRGQLEKLFF
TRBJ2-2,-,TRBV6-2/TRBV6-3,CASSYPGWRTGELFF
TRBJ2-2,few,TRBV4-3,CASSQEGRLFPNTGELFF
TRBJ2-1,-,TRBV4-3,CASSQDQERGGHNEQFF
TRBJ2-1,few,TRBV4-1,CASSQIAGRFNEQFF
TRBJ2-2,-,TRBV21-1,CASSKVRGSMNTGELFF
TRBJ2-1,few,TRBV9,CASSPLAGEGVFYNEQFF
TRBJ1-3,few,TRBV7-2,CASSPQWGTSGNTIYF
TRBJ1-2,-,TRBV5-1,CASSLEGKFTF
TRBJ2-2,-,TRBV11-2,CASSLGPRSSENTGELFF
TRBJ2-5,few,TRBV12-3/TRBV12-4,CASSSLGTEPEQETQYF
TRBJ2-7,many,TRBV5-1,CASSRTGTGPYEQYF
TRBJ2-3,few,TRBV12-3/TRBV12-4,CASSFGDRALADTQYF
TRBJ1-1,-,TRBV7-9,CASSRRYDTEAFF
TRBJ1-2,few,TRBV5-6,CASSFLGTGPGYTF
TRBJ2-3,-,TRBV4-1,CASSQSGQGKITDTQYF
TRBJ2-3,-,TRBV2,CASNLRDPPRDTQYF
TRBJ1-1,-,TRBV18,CASSRQDRVVNTEAFF
TRBJ2-3,-,TRBV5-5,CASSSRPGQGLCF
TRBJ1-5,-,TRBV12-3/TRBV12-4,CASSFTGGQPQHF
TRBJ2-5,few,TRBV28,CASSWEAYQETQYF
TRBJ1-1,-,TRBV24-1,CATSDFRGYLNTEAFF
TRBJ2-3,-,TRBV6-2/TRBV6-3,CASSPERGFSTDTQYF
TRBJ2-7,-,TRBV20-1,CSAEGTSVYEQYF
TRBJ2-2,few,TRBV3-1,CASSQEGQVNTGELFF
TRBJ1-1,-,TRBV7-9,CASSRGQGFEAFF
TRBJ2-7,once,TRBV20-1,CSARDKDRIILNNYEQYF
TRBJ2-1,-,TRBV6-1,CASSLNGRPSYNEQFF
TRBJ1-3,once,TRBV5-1,CASSLKAGSGNTIYF
TRBJ2-3,-,TRBV7-8,CASSSPEAGDTQYF
TRBJ1-1,few,TRBV29-1,CSADQGMNTEAFF
TRBJ2-1,-,TRBV4-1,CASQNVGDREQFF
TRBJ1-1,-,TRBV5-1,CASSLSRSRGQEAFF
TRBJ1-1,few,TRBV7-6,CASSISGGTEAFF
TRBJ2-5,-,TRBV20-1,CSAGLSRRETQYF
TRBJ2-3,-,TRBV20-1,CSASKGGRTDTQYF
TRBJ2-1,-,TRBV5-1,CASSSSDEPYNEQFF
TRBJ2-1,-,TRBV2,CASSDYGEQFF
TRBJ2-5,-,TRBV19,CASSSPGAAEVTQYF
TRBJ2-3,-,TRBV18,CASSPSGDDTQYF
TRBJ1-3,-,TRBV28,CASSSDRRFSGNTIYF
TRBJ1-1,-,TRBV5-1,CASSPYRDGMNTEAFF
TRBJ2-4,-,TRBV5-5,CASSLWGTAENIQYF
TRBJ2-1,-,TRBV5-1,CASSYFTRENEQFF
TRBJ2-1,few,TRBV7-2,CASSLRPSGGERNEQFF
TRBJ2-1,-,TRBV2,CASSSARLPRYEQFF
TRBJ1-1,many,TRBV12-3/TRBV12-4,CASSLWGQNTEAFF